This record covers a single T cell receptor beta chain. Its antigen is not identified. Libraries were prepared by immunoSEQ multiplex PCR; TCRdb keeps only in-frame clonotypes and omits some of them. The sample holds a few million clones, 90% to 95% seen once. CD45RO-negative, CCR7-selected cells formed the naive CD8 fraction, which excluded terminally differentiated effector memory CD45RA+ cells. The record originates from a study of shared clonotypes between healthy human individuals. Findings and caveats of the study: Specimens sampled were limited to blood, with tissue repertoires likely differing.

This TCR was sampled from a man younger than 35 in good health. Some clones in this sample may be carry-over from other donors' samples. The sample was naive CD8+ T cells from PBMCs.

The CDR3, as DNA: TGTGCCAGCAGTTTACGGCGGGATATCCAAGAGACCCAGTACTTC. It specifies CASSLRRDIQETQYF. This chain joins TRBV28 and TRBJ2-5, with a possible D match to TRBD2 (6 bases). The V gene lost 2 bases and the J gene lost 1 base, with 11 bases spanning the gap. CDR3 length: 15 residues. Germline V lookup: CDR1 MDHEN, CDR2 SYDVKM.